This TCR beta chain was captured by sequencing in a study of T cells in Graves' hyperthyroidism and ophthalmopathy. At the level of the study: Blood was drawn when the patient was first diagnosed and still untreated. Overall study results and limits: Ophthalmopathy was separated from stable hyperthyroidism by a 13 V-J model.

As for this clonotype: Its antigen remains unidentified.

Amplification of TCR beta CDR3 regions used RNA as the template. In the first-round RT-PCR of the TCR CDR3, the HTBI primer set was used. TCRdb used MiXCR to reprocess the multiplex PCR reads, holding one entry per CDR3 protein. The repertoire holds approximately 630,000 distinct CDR3 sequences, with around 15% as singletons. Sequenced input: blood. This TCR came from a woman aged 30 to 39 with Graves' hyperthyroidism.

The CDR3 is CSAMGRWGYNEQFF. CDR3 DNA sequence: TGCAGTGCTATGGGACGGTGGGGGTACAATGAGCAGTTCTTC. The V gene is TRBV20-1, the J gene TRBJ2-1; perhaps D is TRBD1 or TRBD2 (5 bases each). Germline V gene data show CDR1 as DFQATT and CDR2 as SNEGSKA (reference sequence). The CDR3 has 14 amino acids. Trimming took 4 bases from V and 4 from J, leaving 14 bases between them.